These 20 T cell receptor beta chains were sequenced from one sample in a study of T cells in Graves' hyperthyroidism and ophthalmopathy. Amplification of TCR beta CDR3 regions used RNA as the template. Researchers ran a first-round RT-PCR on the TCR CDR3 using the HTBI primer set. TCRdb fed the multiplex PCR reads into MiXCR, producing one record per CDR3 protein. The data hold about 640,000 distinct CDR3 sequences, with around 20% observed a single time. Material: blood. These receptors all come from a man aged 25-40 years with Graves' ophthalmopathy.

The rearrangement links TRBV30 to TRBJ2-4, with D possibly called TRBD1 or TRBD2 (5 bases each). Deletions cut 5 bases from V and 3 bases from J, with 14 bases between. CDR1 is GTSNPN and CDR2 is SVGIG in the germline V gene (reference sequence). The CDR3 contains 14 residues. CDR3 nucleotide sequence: TGTGCCTGGCGAAGGGACGGCATCAAAAACATTCAGTACTTC. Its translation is CAWRRDGIKNIQYF.

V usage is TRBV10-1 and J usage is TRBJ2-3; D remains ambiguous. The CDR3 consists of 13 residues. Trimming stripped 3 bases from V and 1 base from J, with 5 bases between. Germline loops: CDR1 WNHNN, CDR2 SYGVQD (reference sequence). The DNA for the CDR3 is TGCGCCAGCAGTGACACTCGCACAGATACGCAGTATTTT. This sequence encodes CASSDTRTDTQYF.

The CDR3 DNA follows: TGTGCCAGTAGTATTGCTGGAACTAGCACAGATACGCAGTATTTT. This sequence encodes CASSIAGTSTDTQYF. This chain links TRBV19 with TRBJ2-3, with D unclear. V was trimmed by 3 bases and J by 0 bases, leaving 10 bases between them. This CDR3 spans 15 amino acids. The germline gives CDR1 LNHDA, CDR2 SQIVND (reference sequence).

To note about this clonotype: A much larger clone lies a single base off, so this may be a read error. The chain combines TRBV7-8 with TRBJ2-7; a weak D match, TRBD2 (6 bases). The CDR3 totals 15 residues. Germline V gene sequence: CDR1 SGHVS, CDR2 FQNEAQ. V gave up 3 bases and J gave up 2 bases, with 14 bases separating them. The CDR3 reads CASSFGTLWPYEQYF. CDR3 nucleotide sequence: TGTGCCAGCAGCTTCGGGACTTTGTGGCCCTACGAGCAGTACTTC.

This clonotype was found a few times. Written as DNA, the CDR3 is TGCAGTGCCGCCCCGGCCCGGACGGGCCACGAGCAGTACTTC. It yields the protein CSAAPARTGHEQYF. The genes are TRBV20-1 and TRBJ2-7, with D unresolved. Between the trimmed V and J ends, which lost 6 bases and 5 bases, there was a span of 20 bases. Germline V gene sequence: CDR1 DFQATT, CDR2 SNEGSKA (reference sequence). The CDR3 sequence is 14 residues long.

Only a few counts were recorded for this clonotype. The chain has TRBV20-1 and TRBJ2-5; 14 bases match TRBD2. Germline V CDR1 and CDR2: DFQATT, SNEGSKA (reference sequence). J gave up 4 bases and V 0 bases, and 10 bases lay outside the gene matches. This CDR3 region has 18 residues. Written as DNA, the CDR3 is TGCAGTGCTAGAGAGACTAGCGGGAGGGCCGTTTTAGTAGAGACCCAGTACTTC. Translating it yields CSARETSGRAVLVETQYF.

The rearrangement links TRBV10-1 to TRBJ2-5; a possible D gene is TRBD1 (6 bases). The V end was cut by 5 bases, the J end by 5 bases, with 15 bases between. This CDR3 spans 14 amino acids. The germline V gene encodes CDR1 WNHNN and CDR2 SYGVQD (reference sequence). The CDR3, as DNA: TGCGCCAGCAGTTCGGACAGCTTGGGGGAGACCCAGTACTTC. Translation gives CASSSDSLGETQYF.

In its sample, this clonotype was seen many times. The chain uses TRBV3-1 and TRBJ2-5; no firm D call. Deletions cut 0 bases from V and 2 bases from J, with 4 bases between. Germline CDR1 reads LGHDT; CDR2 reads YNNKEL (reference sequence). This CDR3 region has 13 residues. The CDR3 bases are TGTGCCAGCAGCCAAGAGCTGCAAGAGACCCAGTACTTC. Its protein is CASSQELQETQYF.

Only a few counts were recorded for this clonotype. The DNA for the CDR3 is TGCAGTGCTAGAGAGGGAACAGGGTTGAACACTGAAGCTTTCTTT. It specifies CSAREGTGLNTEAFF. The chain uses TRBV20-1 and TRBJ1-1; tentatively, D is TRBD1 (6 bases). Germline loops: CDR1 DFQATT, CDR2 SNEGSKA (reference sequence). The CDR3 runs 15 residues. V was cut by 0 bases and J by 0 bases, with 11 bases left in between.

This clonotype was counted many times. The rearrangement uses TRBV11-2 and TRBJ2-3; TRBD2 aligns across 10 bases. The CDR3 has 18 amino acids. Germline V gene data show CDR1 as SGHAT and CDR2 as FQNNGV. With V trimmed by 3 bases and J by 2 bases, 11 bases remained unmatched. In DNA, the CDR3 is TGTGCCAGCAGCTTCGGACGGACTAGCGGAAGTCACACAGATACGCAGTATTTT. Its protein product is CASSFGRTSGSHTDTQYF.

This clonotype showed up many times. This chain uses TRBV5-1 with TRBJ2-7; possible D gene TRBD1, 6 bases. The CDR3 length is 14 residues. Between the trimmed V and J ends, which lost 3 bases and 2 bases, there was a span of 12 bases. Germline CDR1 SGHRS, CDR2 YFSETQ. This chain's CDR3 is CASSWTAMTYEQYF. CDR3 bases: TGCGCCAGCAGCTGGACAGCAATGACCTACGAGCAGTACTTC.

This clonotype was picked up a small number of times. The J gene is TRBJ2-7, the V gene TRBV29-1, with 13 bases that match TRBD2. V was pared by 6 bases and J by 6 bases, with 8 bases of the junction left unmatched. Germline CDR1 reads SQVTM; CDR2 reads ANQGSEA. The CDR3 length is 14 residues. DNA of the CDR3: TGCAGCGTGGCGGGACTAGCGGGAATCGCCGAGCAGTACTTC. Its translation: CSVAGLAGIAEQYF.

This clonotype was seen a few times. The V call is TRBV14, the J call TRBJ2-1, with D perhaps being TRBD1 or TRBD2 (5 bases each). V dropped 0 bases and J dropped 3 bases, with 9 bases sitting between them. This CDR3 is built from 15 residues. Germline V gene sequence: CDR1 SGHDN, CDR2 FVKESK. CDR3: CASSQDWGSYNEQFF. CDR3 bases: TGTGCCAGCAGCCAAGATTGGGGGAGCTACAATGAGCAGTTCTTC.

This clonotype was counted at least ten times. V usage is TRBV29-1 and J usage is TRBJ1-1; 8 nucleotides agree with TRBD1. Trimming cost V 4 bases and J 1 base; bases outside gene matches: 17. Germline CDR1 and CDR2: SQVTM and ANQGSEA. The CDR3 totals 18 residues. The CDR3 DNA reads TGCAGCGTTGTTCTACAAGGGACAGGATATGCCCGGAACACTGAAGCTTTCTTT. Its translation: CSVVLQGTGYARNTEAFF.

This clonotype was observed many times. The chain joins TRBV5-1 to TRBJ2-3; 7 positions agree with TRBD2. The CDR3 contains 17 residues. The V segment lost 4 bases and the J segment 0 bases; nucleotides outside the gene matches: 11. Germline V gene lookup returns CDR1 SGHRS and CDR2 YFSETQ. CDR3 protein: CASSPLQRETSTDTQYF. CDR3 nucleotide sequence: TGCGCCAGCAGCCCTCTTCAGCGGGAAACTAGCACAGATACGCAGTATTTT.

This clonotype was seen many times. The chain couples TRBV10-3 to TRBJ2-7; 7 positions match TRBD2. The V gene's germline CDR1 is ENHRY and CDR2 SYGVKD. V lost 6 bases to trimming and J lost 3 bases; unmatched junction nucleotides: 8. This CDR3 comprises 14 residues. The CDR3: CAISRGGADYEQYF. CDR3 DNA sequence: TGTGCCATCAGCCGGGGAGGGGCGGACTACGAGCAGTACTTC.

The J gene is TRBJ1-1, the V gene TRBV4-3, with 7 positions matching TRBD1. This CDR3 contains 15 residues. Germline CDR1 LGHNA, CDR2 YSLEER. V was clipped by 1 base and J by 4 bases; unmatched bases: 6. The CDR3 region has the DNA TGCGCCAGCAGCCAAGTGGACCAGGGGGGCACTGAAGCTTTCTTT. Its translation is CASSQVDQGGTEAFF.

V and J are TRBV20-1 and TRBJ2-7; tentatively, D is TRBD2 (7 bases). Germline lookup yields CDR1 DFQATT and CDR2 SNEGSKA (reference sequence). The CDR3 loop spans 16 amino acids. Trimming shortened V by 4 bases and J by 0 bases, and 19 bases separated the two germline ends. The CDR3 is CSATKGGGALSYEQYF. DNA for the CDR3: TGCAGTGCTACGAAGGGGGGGGGAGCCCTCTCCTACGAGCAGTACTTC.

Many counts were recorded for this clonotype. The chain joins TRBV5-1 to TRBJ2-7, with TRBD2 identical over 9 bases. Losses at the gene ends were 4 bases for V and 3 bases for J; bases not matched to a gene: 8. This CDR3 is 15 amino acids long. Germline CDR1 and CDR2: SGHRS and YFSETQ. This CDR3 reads CASSPGVAGDYEQYF. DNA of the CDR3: TGCGCCAGCAGCCCCGGGGTAGCGGGAGACTACGAGCAGTACTTC.

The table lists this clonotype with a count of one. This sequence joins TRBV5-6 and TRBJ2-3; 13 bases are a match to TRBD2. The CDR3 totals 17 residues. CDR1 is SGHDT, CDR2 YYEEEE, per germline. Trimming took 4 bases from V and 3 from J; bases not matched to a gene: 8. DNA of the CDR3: TGTGCCAGCAGCCCCCTCGGACTAGCGGGAGAAACAGATACGCAGTATTTT. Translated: CASSPLGLAGETDTQYF. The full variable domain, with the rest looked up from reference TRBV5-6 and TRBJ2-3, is DAGVTQSPTHLIKTRGQQVTLRCSPKSGHDTVSWYQQALGQGPQFIFQYYEEEERQRGNFPDRFSGHQFPNYSSELNVNALLLGDSALYLCASSPLGLAGETDTQYFGPGTRLTVL.